Sequencing of this TCR beta chain was carried out in a study of T cells in localized non-small cell lung cancer. Findings and limits, study-wide: Adjacent uninvolved lung had the highest clonality, suggesting focused antigen responses. With higher T cell density in blood came longer overall survival.

Concerning this clone: The antigen is unknown.

The germline gives CDR1 SGHRS, CDR2 YFSETQ. There are 16 residues in the CDR3. Trimming removed 1 base from V and 7 bases from J; junction bases left unmatched: 8. Assay: immunoSEQ multiplex PCR; the TCRdb copy retains only in-frame clones and omits some. The sample shows roughly 23,000 clones, around 90% of them seen only once. Sequencing used peripheral blood, obtained before any cancer treatment. The receptor comes from a male donor aged 60 or over with stage I squamous cell lung carcinoma. This sequence joins TRBV5-1 and TRBJ2-1; 10 bases agree with TRBD2. The CDR3 sequence: CASSLLERGGGNEQFF. The CDR3 nucleotides read TGCGCCAGCAGCTTGTTGGAGCGGGGGGGTGGTAATGAGCAGTTCTTC.